The rows below give T cell receptor beta chains drawn from one sample of a study of cytomegalovirus exposure and HLA in healthy donors. Sequenced by immunoSEQ multiplex PCR; TCRdb stores in-frame clones only, minus some. The repertoire includes under 150,000 clones, over 55% of them detected once, and about 8.3% sits in the top ten. The sequenced sample consisted of PBMCs. The receptors derive from a man aged 18 to 35 in good health and CMV-seropositive. Both conserved end residues are part of each CDR3. Fields, in order: J gene, V gene, D gene, clone size, CDR3 length, CDR3 DNA, CDR3 protein. The D gene is left open where the match is weak. Only some rows state a clone size, as once, few, many or a class for expanded clones.

>TRBJ2-1|TRBV9|TRBD2|NA|16
TGTGCCAGCAGCGCCCCTCTAAGCGGGGCGTACAATGAGCAGTTCTTC
CASSAPLSGAYNEQFF
>TRBJ1-1|TRBV7-9|TRBD1|NA|16
TGTGCCAGCAGCTTGGGGACCGGGACAGGGTCGGCTGAAGCTTTCTTT
CASSLGTGTGSAEAFF
>TRBJ1-1|TRBV7-9|NA|once|13
TGTGCCAGCACCACTTACCTGAACACTGAAGCTTTCTTT
CASTTYLNTEAFF
>TRBJ1-1|TRBV6-5|NA|NA|15
TGTGCCAGCAAAGGGATGTCCGAGGGGAACACTGAAGCTTTCTTT
CASKGMSEGNTEAFF
>TRBJ2-3|TRBV2|TRBD2|NA|17
TGTGCCAGCAGTCACCTCGGACTAGCGGGGAGTGCAGATACGCAGTATTTT
CASSHLGLAGSADTQYF
>TRBJ2-7|TRBV30|NA|NA|11
TGTGCCTGGAGTAGAATGAGCGAGCAGTACTTC
CAWSRMSEQYF
>TRBJ2-7|TRBV19|TRBD2|NA|13
TGTGCCAGTAGTCCTATCGGGGGGGATGAGCAGTACTTC
CASSPIGGDEQYF
>TRBJ1-3|TRBV28|TRBD1|NA|17
TGTGCCAGCAGCCGGGCGGACAGGGAATCGGTTGGAAACACCATATATTTT
CASSRADRESVGNTIYF
>TRBJ1-6|TRBV5-6|TRBD1|once|16
TGTGCCAGCAGCGGCGGGACAGGGGGATATAATTCACCCCTCCACTTT
CASSGGTGGYNSPLHF
>TRBJ2-3|TRBV10-3|NA|few|15
TGTGCCGCAACCCGGACAGCTACTAGCACAGATACGCAGTATTTT
CAATRTATSTDTQYF